Given below is one T cell receptor beta chain in context. Its cognate antigen is unknown. TCRdb's table, derived via immunoSEQ multiplex PCR, lists solely in-frame clones and lacks some. The sample lists 13,000 or so clones, 85% to 90% occurring once. The data originate from a study of T cells in narcolepsy. Background on the study: Donors had narcolepsy type 1 or type 2, or were healthy controls.

Study outcomes and limitations: Autoreactive HCRT-specific and TRIB2-specific clonotypes were marked in same-patient CSF-versus-blood CD4+ comparisons. Healthy controls reportedly lacked the autoreactive clonotypes serially found in patients' blood. In some patient and control memory CD4+ samples, autoreactive clones were absent.

Germline V gene lookup returns CDR1 SGHNT and CDR2 YYREEE (reference sequence). Trimming stripped 2 bases from V and 5 bases from J, with 11 bases between. The CDR3 is 14 residues long. The material sequenced was CD45RA- memory CD4+ T cells from PBMCs. The gene calls are TRBV5-4 and TRBJ2-1; the D is unclear. The receptor was isolated from a human donor with narcolepsy. The DNA of the CDR3 is TGTGCCAGCAGCTTACCCTTGGCGGACAATGAGCAGTTCTTC. This sequence encodes CASSLPLADNEQFF.